The sequence of this TCR beta chain was determined in a study of response to subunit inactivated influenza vaccine. Regarding the study as a whole: Few additional T cells are recruited per seasonal influenza vaccination, authors suggested.

V shed 4 bases and J shed 2 bases, with 9 bases lying between them. CDR1 is SGHAT, CDR2 FQNNGV, per germline. This CDR3 has 14 residues. TCRdb redid the calling of the RT-PCR reads with MiXCR, one entry per CDR3 protein. The sample contains approximately 520,000 distinct CDR3 sequences, around 25% of which appear only once. On this clonotype itself: Its antigen is unknown.

This chain connects TRBV11-2 to TRBJ2-1; TRBD2 is a possible D gene (5 bases). This receptor was obtained from a man aged 45 to 65 who received an inactivated influenza vaccine. The sample was CD4+ T cells sorted from PBMCs, taken 5 days after vaccination. The CDR3 nucleotides are TGTGCCAGCAGCTCGGACGGGACCTACAATGAGCAGTTCTTC. Protein: CASSSDGTYNEQFF.